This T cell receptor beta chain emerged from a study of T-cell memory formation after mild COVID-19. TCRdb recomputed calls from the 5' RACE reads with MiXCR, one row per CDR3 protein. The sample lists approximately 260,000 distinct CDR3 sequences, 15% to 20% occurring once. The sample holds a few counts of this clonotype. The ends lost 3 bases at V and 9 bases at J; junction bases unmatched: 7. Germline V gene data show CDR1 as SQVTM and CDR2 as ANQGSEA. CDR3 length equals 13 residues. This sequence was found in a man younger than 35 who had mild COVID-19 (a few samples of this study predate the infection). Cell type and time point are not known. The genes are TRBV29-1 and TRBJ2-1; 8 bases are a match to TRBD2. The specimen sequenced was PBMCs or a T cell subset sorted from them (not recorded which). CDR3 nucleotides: TGCAGCGTTGATCCAGCGGGGGCGATTGAGCAGTTCTTC. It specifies CSVDPAGAIEQFF.